This T cell receptor (beta chain) stems from a study of T cells in localized non-small cell lung cancer. The study, taken as a whole, reports: Uninvolved adjacent lung had higher T cell clonality than tumor and all other tissues. Adjacent lung exhibited a median of 57 among the 100 most abundant tumor clones. The tumor had only one region sequenced, so heterogeneity remains possible. Greater T cell density in blood accompanied longer overall survival.

Trimming shortened V by 5 bases and J by 3 bases, and 11 bases separated the two germline ends. The CDR3 spans 12 residues. Germline values: CDR1 GTSNPN, CDR2 SVGIG (reference sequence). About this clone itself: Its antigen is unidentified.

The method was immunoSEQ multiplex PCR; TCRdb's version includes in-frame clones alone and lacks a portion of them. The sample has fewer than 100,000 clones, 65% to 85% seen once; the top ten hold roughly 9%. The chain employs TRBV30 and TRBJ2-7; D ambiguous. Sequenced material: peripheral blood, taken before any cancer treatment. This clonotype was sampled from a female donor at least 60 years old with stage I lung adenocarcinoma. This CDR3 reads CAWSDAGYEQYF. CDR3 nucleotides: TGTGCCTGGTCGGACGCTGGCTACGAGCAGTACTTC.